This T cell receptor beta chain was retrieved from a study of T-cell reconstitution after alpha-beta-depleted transplantation in children. The study, taken as a whole, reports: Newly made T cells mostly supplied T-cell counts and diversity one year after transplant. The study traced high day-60 TCRbeta diversity in some patients to surviving recipient T cells and thymic progenitors. Reported findings indicate that, about two months after transplant, alpha-beta T cells came from several hundred expanded clones, which were derived from non-depleted graft cells.

V dropped 7 bases and J dropped 4 bases, with 20 bases sitting between them. Germline V gene data show CDR1 as SQVTM and CDR2 as ANQGSEA. This CDR3 is built from 15 residues. This clonotype was detected only a few times. As yet, its antigen is unknown. During its preparation, the TCRbeta library received unique molecular identifiers. From the PCR reads, TCRdb called clonotypes with MiXCR, one entry per CDR3 protein. Of 400,000 to 550,000 distinct CDR3 sequences listed, more than 9% are singletons. The chain couples TRBV29-1 to TRBJ2-1; D gene ambiguous. Sequenced material: PBMCs, taken before TCRalphabeta/CD19-depleted stem cell transplant. The clonotype originates from a child aged 2 to 10 with inherited bone marrow failure, due to receive a stem cell transplant. CDR3 amino acids: CSAARPALGYNEQFF. The CDR3 nucleotides are TGCAGCGCCGCACGACCGGCTTTAGGTTACAATGAGCAGTTCTTC.